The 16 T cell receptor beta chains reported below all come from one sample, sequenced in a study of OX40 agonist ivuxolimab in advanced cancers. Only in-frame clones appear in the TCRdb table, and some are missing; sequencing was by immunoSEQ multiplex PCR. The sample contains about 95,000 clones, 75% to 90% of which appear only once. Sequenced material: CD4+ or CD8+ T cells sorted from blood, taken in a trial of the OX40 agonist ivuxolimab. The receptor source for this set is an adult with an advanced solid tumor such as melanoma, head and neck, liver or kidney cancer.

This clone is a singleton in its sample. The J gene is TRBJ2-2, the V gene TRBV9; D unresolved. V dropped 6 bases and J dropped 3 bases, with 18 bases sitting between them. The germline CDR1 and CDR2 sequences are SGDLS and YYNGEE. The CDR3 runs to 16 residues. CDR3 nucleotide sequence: TGTGCCAGCACCCAGCTCGTAGGGAAGGACACCGGGGAGCTGTTTTTT. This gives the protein CASTQLVGKDTGELFF.

The CDR3 reads CASSDPGITNYGYTF. DNA for the CDR3: TGTGCCAGCAGTGATCCAGGGATTACTAACTATGGCTACACCTTC. V usage is TRBV2 and J usage is TRBJ1-2; D is possibly TRBD1 (5 bases). V gave up 3 bases and J gave up 0 bases, with 11 bases separating them. CDR1 is SNHLY, CDR2 FYNNEI, per germline. CDR3 size: 15 residues.

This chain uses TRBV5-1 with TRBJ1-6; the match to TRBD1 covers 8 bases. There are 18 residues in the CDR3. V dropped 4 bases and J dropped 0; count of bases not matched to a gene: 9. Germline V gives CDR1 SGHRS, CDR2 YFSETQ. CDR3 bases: TGCGCCAGCAGCCTAGGACAGGGAAGAGCCTCCTATAATTCACCCCTCCACTTT. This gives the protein CASSLGQGRASYNSPLHF.

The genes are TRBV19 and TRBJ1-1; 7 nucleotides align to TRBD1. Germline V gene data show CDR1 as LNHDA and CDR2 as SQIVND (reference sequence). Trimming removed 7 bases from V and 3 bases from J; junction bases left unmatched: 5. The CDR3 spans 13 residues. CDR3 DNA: TGTGCCAGTACCCCCGACAGGGACACTGAAGCTTTCTTT. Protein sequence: CASTPDRDTEAFF.

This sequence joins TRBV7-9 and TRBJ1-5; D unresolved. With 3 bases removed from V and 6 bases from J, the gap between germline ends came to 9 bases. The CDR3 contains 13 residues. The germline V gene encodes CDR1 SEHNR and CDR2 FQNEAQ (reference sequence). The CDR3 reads CASSLGLGQPQHF. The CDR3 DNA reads TGTGCCAGCAGCTTGGGATTGGGTCAGCCCCAGCATTTT.

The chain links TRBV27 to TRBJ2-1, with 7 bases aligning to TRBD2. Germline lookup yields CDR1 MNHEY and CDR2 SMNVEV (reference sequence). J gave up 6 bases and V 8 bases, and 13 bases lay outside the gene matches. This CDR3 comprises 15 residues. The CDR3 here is CASAQGLVRSNEQFF. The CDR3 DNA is TGTGCCAGCGCACAAGGACTAGTAAGATCCAATGAGCAGTTCTTC.

The CDR3 sequence is CASRWIAANTGELFF. The CDR3 nucleotides read TGTGCCAGCAGGTGGATAGCGGCGAACACCGGGGAGCTGTTTTTT. The chain links TRBV2 to TRBJ2-2; D might be TRBD2 (6 bases). Trimming removed 6 bases from V and 0 bases from J, with 11 bases in between. The CDR3 is 15 amino acids. Looked up from germline, CDR1 is SNHLY and CDR2 is FYNNEI.

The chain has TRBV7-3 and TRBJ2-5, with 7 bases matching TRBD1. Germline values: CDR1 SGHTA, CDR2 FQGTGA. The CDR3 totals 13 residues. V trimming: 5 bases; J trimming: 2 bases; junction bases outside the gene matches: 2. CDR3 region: CASSPGQQETQYF. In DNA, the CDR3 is TGTGCCAGCAGCCCGGGACAGCAAGAGACCCAGTACTTC.

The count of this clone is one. CDR3 sequence reads: CASSLLTGRGDQPQHF. The CDR3 coding sequence is TGTGCCAGCAGCTTGTTGACCGGCAGGGGAGACCAGCCCCAGCATTTT. The J gene is TRBJ1-5, the V gene TRBV5-8, with D perhaps matching TRBD1 (6 bases). Trimming took 1 base from V and 7 from J, leaving 18 bases between them. CDR3 length: 16 amino acids. Germline CDR1 is SGHTS and CDR2 is YDEGEE.

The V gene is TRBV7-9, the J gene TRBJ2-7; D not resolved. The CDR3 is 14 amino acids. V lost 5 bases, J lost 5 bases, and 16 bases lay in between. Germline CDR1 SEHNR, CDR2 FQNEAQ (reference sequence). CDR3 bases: TGTGCCAGCAGCAGAACGGATTTCTGGGACGAGCAGTACTTC. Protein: CASSRTDFWDEQYF.

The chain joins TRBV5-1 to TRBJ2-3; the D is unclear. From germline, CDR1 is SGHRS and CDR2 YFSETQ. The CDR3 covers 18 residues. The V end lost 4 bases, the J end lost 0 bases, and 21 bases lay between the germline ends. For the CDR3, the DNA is TGCGCCAGCAGCACCGGGCTTCAAGCCACCCATAGCACAGATACGCAGTATTTT. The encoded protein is CASSTGLQATHSTDTQYF.

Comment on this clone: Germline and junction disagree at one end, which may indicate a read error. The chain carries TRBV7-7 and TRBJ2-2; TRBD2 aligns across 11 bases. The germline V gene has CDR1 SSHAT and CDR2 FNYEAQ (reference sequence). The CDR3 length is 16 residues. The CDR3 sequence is CASSSRLAGGTGELFF. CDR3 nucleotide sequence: TGTGCTAGCAGCTCCAGGCTAGCGGGAGGCACCGGGGAGCTGTTTTTT.

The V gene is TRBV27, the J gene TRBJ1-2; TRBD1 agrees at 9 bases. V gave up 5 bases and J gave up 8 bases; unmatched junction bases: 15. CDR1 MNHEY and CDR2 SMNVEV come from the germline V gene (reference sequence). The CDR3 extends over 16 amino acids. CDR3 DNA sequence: TGTGCCAGCAGTCGACTCGGGACAGGGCTATCAGGCGGCTACACCTTC. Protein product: CASSRLGTGLSGGYTF.

As DNA, the CDR3 is TGTGCCAGTAGCAAAGGGGGAGGTGAAAAACTGTTTTTT. It is translated as CASSKGGGEKLFF. The chain recombines TRBV19 with TRBJ1-4; D possibly corresponds to TRBD1 (6 bases). CDR1 is LNHDA and CDR2 is SQIVND in the germline V gene (reference sequence). This CDR3 contains 13 residues. V gave up 6 bases and J gave up 7 bases, with 12 bases separating them. The variable domain in full, completed from reference TRBV19 and TRBJ1-4, reads DGGITQSPKYLFRKEGQNVTLSCEQNLNHDAMYWYRQDPGQGLRLIYYSQIVNDFQKGDIAEGYSVSREKKESFPLTVTSAQKNPTAFYLCASSKGGGEKLFFGSGTQLSVL.

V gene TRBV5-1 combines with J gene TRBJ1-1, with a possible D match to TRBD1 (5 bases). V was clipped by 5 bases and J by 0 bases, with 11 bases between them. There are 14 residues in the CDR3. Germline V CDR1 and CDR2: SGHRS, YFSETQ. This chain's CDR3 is CASRAAGMNTEAFF. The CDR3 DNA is TGCGCCAGCAGGGCGGCAGGGATGAACACTGAAGCTTTCTTT.

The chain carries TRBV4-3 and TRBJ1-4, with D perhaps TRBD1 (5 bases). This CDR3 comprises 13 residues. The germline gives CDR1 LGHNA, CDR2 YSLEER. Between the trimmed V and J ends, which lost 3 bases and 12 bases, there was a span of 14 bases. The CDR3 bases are TGCGCCAGCAGCCAGGGTCGACAGCGGCAACTGTTTTTT. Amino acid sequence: CASSQGRQRQLFF.